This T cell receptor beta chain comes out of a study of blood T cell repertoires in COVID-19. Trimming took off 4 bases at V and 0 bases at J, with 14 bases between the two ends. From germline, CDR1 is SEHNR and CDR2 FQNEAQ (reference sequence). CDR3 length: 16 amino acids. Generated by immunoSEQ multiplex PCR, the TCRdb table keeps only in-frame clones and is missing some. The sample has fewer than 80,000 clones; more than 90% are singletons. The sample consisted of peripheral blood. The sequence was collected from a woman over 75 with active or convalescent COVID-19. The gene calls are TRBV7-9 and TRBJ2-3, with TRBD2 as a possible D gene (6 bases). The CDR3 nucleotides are TGTGCCAGCAGCTGGGGGGATTTCTCTAGCACAGATACGCAGTATTTT. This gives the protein CASSWGDFSSTDTQYF.